The 25 T cell receptor beta chains below all came from one sample that was sequenced in a study of T cells after yellow fever vaccination. MiXCR, applied by TCRdb to the 5' RACE reads, yields one record per CDR3 protein. This sample yields some 560,000 distinct CDR3 sequences, of which 17% are seen a single time; around 15% belongs to the top ten. This specimen consisted of PBMCs, obtained 4 to 6 days after the first yellow fever vaccination. These TCRs come from a man between 18 and 35 years old who received the YFV17D yellow fever vaccine.

CDR3 in amino acids: CASSFPQGGAITDTQYF. In DNA form, the CDR3 reads TGTGCCAGCAGCTTCCCGCAAGGCGGGGCTATCACAGATACGCAGTATTTT. This chain joins TRBV5-5 and TRBJ2-3; possibly TRBD2 for D (6 bases). From germline, CDR1 is SGHKS and CDR2 YYEKEE (reference sequence). The CDR3 loop spans 17 amino acids. Trimming shortened V by 2 bases and J by 2 bases, and 18 bases separated the two germline ends.

This chain joins TRBV14 and TRBJ2-3; no definite D call. The germline gives CDR1 SGHDN, CDR2 FVKESK. V lost 6 bases and J 5 bases, leaving 15 bases between the germline ends. The CDR3 is 14 residues long. CDR3 sequence (DNA): TGTGCCAGCAGTGGGTGGCCCCTCGGAGATACGCAGTATTTT. Protein product: CASSGWPLGDTQYF.

This rearrangement joins TRBV29-1 to TRBJ2-7; TRBD1 might be the D (7 bases). The CDR3 is 13 amino acids. V dropped 6 bases and J dropped 0 bases, with 12 bases sitting between them. Per the germline V gene, CDR1 is SQVTM and CDR2 is ANQGSEA. The CDR3 nucleotides read TGCAGCGTGCGGGGACAGAGCTCCTACGAGCAGTACTTC. This codes for CSVRGQSSYEQYF.

In its sample, this clonotype was seen a few times. The V gene is TRBV5-6, the J gene TRBJ2-1, with a possible D match to TRBD1 (5 bases). The CDR3 contains 13 residues. Trimming took off 4 bases at V and 9 bases at J, with 14 bases between the two ends. The germline V gene has CDR1 SGHDT and CDR2 YYEEEE. The DNA of the CDR3 is TGTGCCAGCAGCCCGCAGGGTAACGTTGAGCAGTTCTTC. This sequence encodes CASSPQGNVEQFF.

The gene calls are TRBV12-3 or TRBV12-4 and TRBJ1-2; no definite D call. This CDR3 region has 12 residues. The V end lost 3 bases, the J end lost 4 bases, and 6 bases lay between the germline ends. CDR3 protein: CASSFVTYGYTF. In DNA form, the CDR3 reads TGTGCCAGCAGTTTCGTTACCTATGGCTACACCTTC.

The rearrangement uses TRBV6-5 and TRBJ1-1, with D unclear. V gave up 2 bases and J gave up 1 base, with 5 bases separating them. This CDR3 region has 13 residues. CDR1 and CDR2 (germline): MNHEY, SVGAGI. CDR3 nucleotide sequence: TGTGCCAGCAGTTACCGACGGAACACTGAAGCTTTCTTT. It codes for CASSYRRNTEAFF.

This rearrangement joins TRBV12-2 to TRBJ2-5. TRBV12-2 is deemed a pseudogene. The CDR3 totals 15 residues. The DNA for the CDR3 is TGTGCAAGTCGCTTAGCAAGACAGTACCAAGAGACCCAGTACTTC. This gives the protein CASRLARQYQETQYF.

The chain carries TRBV6-2 or TRBV6-3 and TRBJ2-3; no reliable D call. Trimming took 8 bases from V and 2 from J, leaving 11 bases between them. This CDR3 has 13 amino acids. CDR1 is MNHEY, CDR2 SVGEGT, per germline. The CDR3 is CASCGVVTDTQYF. Written as DNA, the CDR3 is TGTGCCAGCTGCGGTGTTGTCACAGATACGCAGTATTTT.

This clonotype was found once. This rearrangement joins TRBV15 to TRBJ2-7; D perhaps matches TRBD2 (5 bases). The CDR3 has 15 amino acids. The V gene lost 4 bases and the J gene lost 6 bases, with 19 bases spanning the gap. Per germline, CDR1 LNHNV and CDR2 YYDKDF (reference sequence). In DNA, the CDR3 is TGTGCCACCAGCACTACTGCGGGCTTCCTGGGCGAGCAGTACTTC. Its translation: CATSTTAGFLGEQYF. Full variable domain (rest looked up from reference TRBV15 and TRBJ2-7): DAMVIQNPRYQVTQFGKPVTLSCSQTLNHNVMYWYQQKSSQAPKLLFHYYDKDFNNEADTPDNFQSRRPNTSFCFLDIRSPGLGDTAMYLCATSTTAGFLGEQYFGPGTRLTVT.

This clonotype was detected a few times. The chain couples TRBV20-1 to TRBJ2-1; 9 bases fit TRBD2. Trimming at V came to 0 bases and at J to 13 bases, leaving 7 bases not matched to a gene. The V gene's germline CDR1 is DFQATT and CDR2 SNEGSKA (reference sequence). The CDR3 runs 13 residues. CDR3 bases: TGCAGTGCTAGAGACGGAAGCGGGGGGCACCAGTTCTTC. This translates into CSARDGSGGHQFF.

V is TRBV7-9 and J is TRBJ1-4; D is possibly TRBD1 (5 bases). Germline-derived CDR1 and CDR2 are SEHNR and FQNEAQ (reference sequence). V was shortened by 1 base and J by 8 bases, with 11 bases between the two germline ends. The CDR3 has 14 residues. CDR3 sequence (DNA): TGTGCCAGCAGCTTAGTAGGGGTAGGAGAAAAACTGTTTTTT. Its protein is CASSLVGVGEKLFF. Using reference TRBV7-9 and TRBJ1-4 for the parts outside the CDR3, the full variable domain is DTGVSQNPRHKITKRGQNVTFRCDPISEHNRLYWYRQTLGQGPEFLTYFQNEAQLEKSRLLSDRFSAERPKGSFSTLEIQRTEQGDSAMYLCASSLVGVGEKLFFGSGTQLSVL.

This clonotype has a handful of counts. The chain has TRBV6-5 and TRBJ1-1; unclear D gene. The CDR3 is made up of 14 amino acids. CDR1 MNHEY and CDR2 SVGAGI come from the germline V gene. V lost 0 bases, J lost 4 bases, and 9 bases lay in between. CDR3 in DNA: TGTGCCAGCAGTTACTCTAGCAGTGTCACTGAAGCTTTCTTT. Protein product: CASSYSSSVTEAFF.

This clonotype was seen only once. The chain uses TRBV5-4 and TRBJ2-5, with D perhaps TRBD1 or TRBD2 (5 bases each). Trimming shortened V by 5 bases and J by 5 bases, and 16 bases separated the two germline ends. Germline-derived CDR1 and CDR2 are SGHNT and YYREEE (reference sequence). The CDR3 totals 14 residues. The CDR3 loop reads CASRSGTEAETQYF. The CDR3 region has the DNA TGTGCCAGCAGGAGTGGGACGGAGGCGGAGACCCAGTACTTC.

This clonotype showed up just a few times. The chain couples TRBV5-1 to TRBJ1-4, with D perhaps matching TRBD1 (6 bases). Trimming cost V 3 bases and J 7 bases, with 13 bases left between them. CDR1 and CDR2 (germline): SGHRS, YFSETQ. This CDR3 is built from 14 residues. CDR3 in DNA: TGCGCCAGCAGCTCGGGGGCCTCGGGTGAAAAACTGTTTTTT. Encoded protein: CASSSGASGEKLFF.

This sequence joins TRBV4-1 and TRBJ1-1, with a possible D match to TRBD1 (5 bases). Trimming removed 6 bases at V and 2 bases at J, with 13 bases between. This CDR3 region has 14 residues. Germline lookup yields CDR1 MGHRA and CDR2 YSYEKL. CDR3 sequence reads: CASRPPGGNTEAFF. The CDR3 coding sequence is TGCGCCAGCAGACCTCCCGGGGGTAACACTGAAGCTTTCTTT.

The gene calls are TRBV24-1 and TRBJ2-1; 8 nucleotides match TRBD2. The germline gives CDR1 KGHDR, CDR2 SFDVKD. The CDR3 totals 14 residues. J was trimmed by 2 bases and V by 7 bases; bases with no gene match: 3. CDR3 protein: CATSPAGAYNEQFF. CDR3 in DNA: TGTGCCACCAGCCCAGCGGGGGCCTACAATGAGCAGTTCTTC.

This clonotype was recorded a few times. This chain links TRBV7-2 with TRBJ2-1; D unresolved. Germline V gene sequence: CDR1 SGHTA, CDR2 FQGNSA. V was pared by 2 bases and J by 5 bases, with 7 bases between. This CDR3 comprises 13 residues. This CDR3 reads CASSLSSNNEQFF. CDR3 bases: TGTGCCAGCAGCTTAAGCAGTAACAATGAGCAGTTCTTC.

The chain has TRBV29-1 and TRBJ1-4; a possible D gene is TRBD1 (5 bases). This CDR3 spans 14 amino acids. The V and J ends lost 3 bases and 2 bases respectively, with 10 bases between them. Germline CDR1 and CDR2: SQVTM and ANQGSEA. The CDR3 DNA sequence: TGCAGCGTTGAGTTGCGGGGGACTAATGAAAAACTGTTTTTT. Encoded protein: CSVELRGTNEKLFF. The full variable domain, its missing parts supplied by reference TRBV29-1 and TRBJ1-4, is SAVISQKPSRDICQRGTSLTIQCQVDSQVTMMFWYRQQPGQSLTLIATANQGSEATYESGFVIDKFPISRPNLTFSTLTVSNMSPEDSSIYLCSVELRGTNEKLFFGSGTQLSVL.

The chain is built from TRBV5-8 and TRBJ2-4, with D possibly matching TRBD2 (6 bases). Trimming took off 0 bases at V and 3 bases at J, with 13 bases between the two ends. The CDR3 is 16 amino acids. Germline values: CDR1 SGHTS, CDR2 YDEGEE. Here the CDR3 DNA reads TGTGCCAGCAGCTTGGAGGGCGGGGCAGGCAAAAACATTCAGTACTTC. Translating gives CASSLEGGAGKNIQYF.

The chain has TRBV15 and TRBJ2-2, with 10 bases aligning to TRBD2. V lost 3 bases, J lost 6 bases, and 10 bases stayed unmatched. This CDR3 has 17 amino acids. Germline V gene sequence: CDR1 LNHNV, CDR2 YYDKDF (reference sequence). The CDR3 DNA is TGTGCCACCAGCAGTGGTAATAGCGGGGGGTTCCCCGGGGAGCTGTTTTTT. This gives the protein CATSSGNSGGFPGELFF. The full variable domain, its missing parts supplied by reference TRBV15 and TRBJ2-2, is DAMVIQNPRYQVTQFGKPVTLSCSQTLNHNVMYWYQQKSSQAPKLLFHYYDKDFNNEADTPDNFQSRRPNTSFCFLDIRSPGLGDTAMYLCATSSGNSGGFPGELFFGEGSRLTVL.

This sequence joins TRBV9 and TRBJ2-2; 9 bases agree with TRBD1. Germline V gene sequence: CDR1 SGDLS, CDR2 YYNGEE. V lost 0 bases, J lost 5 bases, and 8 bases stayed unmatched. CDR3 length: 17 residues. The CDR3 loop reads CASSVVGTGSLTGELFF. CDR3 nucleotides: TGTGCCAGCAGCGTAGTGGGGACAGGGTCATTAACCGGGGAGCTGTTTTTT.

This chain joins TRBV6-5 and TRBJ2-7, with D hard to call. From germline, CDR1 is MNHEY and CDR2 SVGAGI. V lost 4 bases and J lost 3, with 16 bases in between. CDR3 length: 15 amino acids. CDR3 in amino acids: CASSSLSAGFYEQYF. In nucleotides, the CDR3 is TGTGCCAGCAGTTCCCTCTCGGCTGGCTTCTACGAGCAGTACTTC.

Of note for this clonotype: This may come from a read error, since a much larger clone is one base off. The chain has TRBV12-3 or TRBV12-4 and TRBJ1-2; the match to TRBD1 covers 9 bases. Germline trimming cut 6 bases from V and 4 bases from J; bases unmatched to any gene: 9. This CDR3 has 15 amino acids. The CDR3 region is CASSRPGTGFYGYTF. CDR3 in DNA: TGTGCCAGCAGCCGTCCCGGGACAGGGTTCTATGGCTACACCTTC.

The chain combines TRBV5-1 with TRBJ2-3; 12 positions match TRBD2. CDR3 length equals 18 residues. Trimming at V came to 0 bases and at J to 0 bases, leaving 5 bases not matched to a gene. The germline CDR1 and CDR2 sequences are SGHRS and YFSETQ. The CDR3, as DNA: TGCGCCAGCAGCTTGGTCCCTAGCGGGGGGGCAAGCACAGATACGCAGTATTTT. Protein product: CASSLVPSGGASTDTQYF.

The V and J genes are TRBV7-9 and TRBJ2-1; perhaps D is TRBD1 or TRBD2 (5 bases each). V was shortened by 5 bases and J by 16 bases, with 21 bases between the two germline ends. The V gene's germline CDR1 is SEHNR and CDR2 FQNEAQ (reference sequence). The CDR3 covers 13 residues. CDR3 sequence (DNA): TGTGCCAGCAGCCCAACCGGGGACGGGACGATTTTCTTC. Its protein is CASSPTGDGTIFF.